A single sample gave rise to the 9 T cell receptor beta chains below, sequenced in a study of identical twins. A single record per CDR3 protein comes from TCRdb applying MiXCR to the 5' RACE reads. The data contain hundreds of thousands of distinct CDR3 sequences, just over 7% of them singletons. This sample also belongs to another study, concerning yellow fever vaccine responses in identical twins.

Input material: PBMCs. These TCRs come from a woman aged 18-29 years in good health.

The chain is built from TRBV20-1 and TRBJ2-3; D is undetermined. The CDR3 has 13 residues. Trimming removed 7 bases from V and 0 bases from J, with 11 bases in between. CDR1 and CDR2 (germline): DFQATT, SNEGSKA (reference sequence). CDR3 nucleotide sequence: TGCAGTGTAATGAGAAGGAGCACAGATACGCAGTATTTT. Translation: CSVMRRSTDTQYF.

The chain links TRBV7-9 to TRBJ2-1, with 8 bases matching TRBD2. This CDR3 is 17 amino acids long. V gave up 4 bases and J gave up 4 bases; unmatched junction bases: 12. The germline CDR1 and CDR2 sequences are SEHNR and FQNEAQ (reference sequence). CDR3 loop: CASSSGSTGGRYNEQFF. The CDR3 nucleotides read TGTGCCAGCAGCTCCGGCTCTACGGGAGGGCGGTACAATGAGCAGTTCTTC.

This clonotype was counted many times. Here the CDR3 DNA reads TGTGCCAGCAGCTTAGCGGGGGGGGCTTTCTTT. Protein: CASSLAGGAFF. The V and J genes are TRBV7-8 and TRBJ1-1; tentatively, D is TRBD1 (5 bases). Germline V gives CDR1 SGHVS, CDR2 FQNEAQ. CDR3 length: 11 residues. V lost 0 bases and J 11 bases, leaving 7 bases between the germline ends. Together with reference TRBV7-8 and TRBJ1-1, the CDR3 gives the full variable domain: GAGVSQSPRYKVAKRGQDVALRCDPISGHVSLFWYQQALGQGPEFLTYFQNEAQLDKSGLPSDRFFAERPEGSVSTLKIQRTQQEDSAVYLCASSLAGGAFFGQGTRLTVV.

V usage is TRBV12-3 or TRBV12-4 and J usage is TRBJ2-2; tentatively, D is TRBD1 or TRBD2 (5 bases each). V lost 2 bases to trimming and J lost 4 bases, with 11 bases between them. The CDR3 contains 15 residues. The CDR3 coding sequence is TGTGCCAGCAGTTTAACGGGGCGGGCCACCGGGGAGCTGTTTTTT. Its translation: CASSLTGRATGELFF.

The gene calls are TRBV5-1 and TRBJ2-1; possible D gene TRBD1, 6 bases. V shed 1 base and J shed 10 bases, with 18 bases lying between them. The CDR3 totals 15 residues. Germline CDR1 and CDR2: SGHRS and YFSETQ. CDR3 DNA sequence: TGCGCCAGCAGCTTGAGCCTCCAGGGGTCGGGCGAGCAGTTCTTC. Translation: CASSLSLQGSGEQFF. Full variable domain (outside the CDR3, taken from reference TRBV5-1 and TRBJ2-1): KAGVTQTPRYLIKTRGQQVTLSCSPISGHRSVSWYQQTPGQGLQFLFEYFSETQRNKGNFPGRFSGRQFSNSRSEMNVSTLELGDSALYLCASSLSLQGSGEQFFGPGTRLTVL.

Of note for this clonotype: A clone one base away is much larger, so this may be a read error. This chain uses TRBV20-1 with TRBJ2-5; possibly TRBD2 for D (6 bases). This CDR3 has 16 residues. CDR1 DFQATT and CDR2 SNEGSKA come from the germline V gene (reference sequence). CDR3 loop: CCARAILGTLRETQYF. For the CDR3, the DNA is TGCTGTGCTAGAGCTATCCTCGGGACTTTGCGGGAGACCCAGTACTTC.

The chain links TRBV6-5 to TRBJ2-7; 7 bases are shared with TRBD2. The CDR3 is 17 residues long. J lost 0 bases, V lost 0 bases, and 8 bases had no gene match. The germline V gene encodes CDR1 MNHEY and CDR2 SVGAGI. The CDR3 DNA sequence: TGTGCCAGCAGTTACTCGCTAGGGGTAGCGGGCTCCTACGAGCAGTACTTC. Translating gives CASSYSLGVAGSYEQYF.

The table lists this clonotype with a few counts. The V and J genes are TRBV29-1 and TRBJ2-3, with D tentatively TRBD1 or TRBD2 (6 bases each). This CDR3 comprises 17 residues. Trimming removed 3 bases at V and 4 bases at J, with 23 bases between. Germline V gene lookup returns CDR1 SQVTM and CDR2 ANQGSEA. CDR3 sequence (DNA): TGCAGCGTTGACCTGGACGTCGGGACTGGGGGCGCAGATACGCAGTATTTT. It codes for CSVDLDVGTGGADTQYF.

This clonotype was seen many times. This sequence joins TRBV6-1 and TRBJ2-3; D possibly uses TRBD1 or TRBD2 (7 bases each). V was pared by 6 bases and J by 0 bases, with 13 bases between. Germline V gene data show CDR1 as MNHNS and CDR2 as SASEGT. The CDR3 totals 15 residues. CDR3 DNA sequence: TGTGCCAGCAGAGCAGGGGGGGTCAGCACAGATACGCAGTATTTT. Amino acids: CASRAGGVSTDTQYF.